This TCR beta chain originates from a study of regulatory T cells in long-lasting Graves disease. As to time point: newly diagnosed GD, antithyroid drugs for less than 3 months. Construction of the TCR library relied on RNA isolated from PBMCs. Graves' disease diagnoses followed American Thyroid Association guidelines. As a group, patients came from one endocrinology department in Xi'an, China. This clonotype was observed at least ten times. Relying on iRepertoire HTBI primers and Arm-PCR of CDR3 regions, the team built TCR beta libraries. Via MiXCR, TCRdb re-called the multiplex PCR reads, giving one row per CDR3 protein. The sample lists 450,000 to 600,000 distinct CDR3 sequences, about 17% occurring once. This CDR3 is 12 amino acids long. The germline V gene encodes CDR1 ENHRY and CDR2 SYGVKD. Trimming removed 3 bases at V and 8 bases at J, with 8 bases between. These data also featured in a second study, about T cells in Graves' hyperthyroidism and ophthalmopathy. That work contributes: Pregnant or lactating patients were excluded, as were those with uncontrolled infection or other autoimmune disease. The blood repertoire included most of the expanded thyroid clonotypes above 0.001.

The sample consisted of peripheral blood mononuclear cells (PBMCs), taken at new diagnosis, from a patient treated with antithyroid drugs. The chain links TRBV10-3 to TRBJ2-1; a possible D gene is TRBD2 (6 bases). This clonotype was obtained from a man aged 35 to 55 with Graves disease. The CDR3 nucleotides are TGTGCCATCAGTGAAGGAGGGTATGAGCAGTTCTTC. Translation: CAISEGGYEQFF.